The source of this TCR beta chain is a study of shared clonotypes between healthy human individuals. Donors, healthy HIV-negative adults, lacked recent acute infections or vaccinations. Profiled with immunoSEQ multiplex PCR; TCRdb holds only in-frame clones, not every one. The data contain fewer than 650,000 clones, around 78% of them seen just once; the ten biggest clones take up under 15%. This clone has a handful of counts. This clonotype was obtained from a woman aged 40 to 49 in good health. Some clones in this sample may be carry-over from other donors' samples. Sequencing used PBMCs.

The CDR3 loop is CASRAGTGSGELFF. The CDR3 coding sequence is TGTGCCAGCAGGGCCGGGACAGGGTCCGGGGAGCTGTTTTTT. V and J are TRBV5-4 and TRBJ2-2; 9 nucleotides align to TRBD1. The germline V gene encodes CDR1 SGHNT and CDR2 YYREEE (reference sequence). V lost 5 bases to trimming and J lost 6 bases; unmatched junction nucleotides: 5. The CDR3 is made up of 14 amino acids.